This T cell receptor beta chain was identified in a study of beta chain features in type 1 diabetes. Since all of the isolated RNA was reverse transcribed, expressed TCRB transcripts were what got sequenced. Only in-frame clones appear in the TCRdb table, and some are missing; sequencing was by immunoSEQ multiplex PCR. Of 35,000 to 50,000 clones in the sample, about half were seen once. V trimming: 0 bases; J trimming: 6 bases; junction bases outside the gene matches: 10. Germline V gene data show CDR1 as LGHNA and CDR2 as YNFKEQ. The CDR3 consists of 16 residues. The rearrangement uses TRBV4-2 and TRBJ2-5, with 7 bases identical to TRBD2. The sequence derives from a woman aged 25 to 39 in good health. The specimen was stem cell memory CD4+ T cells from blood. The CDR3 bases are TGTGCCAGCAGCCAAGAACTGATTAGCGGGCGGAAGACCCAGTACTTC. Translated, it gives CASSQELISGRKTQYF.